This T cell receptor (beta chain) is from a study of cytomegalovirus exposure and HLA in healthy donors. Details on this clone: The antigen is undetermined.

Study-wide points: Rates of TCR association differed by HLA locus in a later analysis, with DRB1 highest and HLA-C lowest. TCR sequences were mostly rare, though some public TCRs occurred in many donors.

In the PCR, 60 Vbeta and 13 Jbeta primers were used. Assay used: immunoSEQ multiplex PCR; TCRdb lists only in-frame clones, some missing. The sample includes over 200,000 clones, around four fifths of them seen just once. The TCR comes from a woman between 40 and 55 years old in good health and CMV-seronegative. Source material: PBMCs.

The CDR3: CASSQTYTDTQYF. The CDR3 bases are TGCGCCAGCAGCCAGACTTACACAGATACGCAGTATTTT. This rearrangement joins TRBV4-1 to TRBJ2-3; D unresolved. Per the germline V gene, CDR1 is MGHRA and CDR2 is YSYEKL. The CDR3 extends over 13 amino acids. Between the trimmed V and J ends, which lost 3 bases and 2 bases, there was a span of 6 bases.